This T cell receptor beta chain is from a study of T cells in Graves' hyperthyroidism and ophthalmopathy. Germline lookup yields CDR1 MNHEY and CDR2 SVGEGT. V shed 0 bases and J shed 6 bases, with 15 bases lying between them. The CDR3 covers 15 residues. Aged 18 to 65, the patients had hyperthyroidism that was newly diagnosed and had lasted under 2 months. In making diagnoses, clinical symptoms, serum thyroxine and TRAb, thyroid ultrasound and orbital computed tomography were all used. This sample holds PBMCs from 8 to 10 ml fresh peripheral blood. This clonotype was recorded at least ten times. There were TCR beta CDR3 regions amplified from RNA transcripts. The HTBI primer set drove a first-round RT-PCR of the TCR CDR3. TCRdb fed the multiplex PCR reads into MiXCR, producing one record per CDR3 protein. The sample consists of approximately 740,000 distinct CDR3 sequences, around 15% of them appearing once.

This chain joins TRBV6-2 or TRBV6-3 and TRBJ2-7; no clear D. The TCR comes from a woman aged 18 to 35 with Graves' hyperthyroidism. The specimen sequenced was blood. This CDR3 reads CASSYSRLPDIEQYF. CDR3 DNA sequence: TGTGCCAGCAGTTACTCGAGACTCCCGGATATCGAGCAGTACTTC.